This TCR beta chain is from a study of response to subunit inactivated influenza vaccine. Broader study findings: The study's authors posited that every seasonal influenza vaccination enlists few new T cells.

One entry per CDR3 protein, called by TCRdb with MiXCR from the RT-PCR reads. The profile covers some 300,000 distinct CDR3 sequences, with 20% to 25% appearing a single time and about 9.4% taken by the ten largest. V was shortened by 2 bases and J by 0 bases, with 11 bases between the two germline ends. The CDR3 is 16 amino acids. Germline values: CDR1 MNHEY, CDR2 SVGAGI. Note on this clonotype: Its antigen remains unknown.

The receptor was isolated from a man aged 50 to 69 who received an inactivated influenza vaccine. Sequences were derived from PBMCs from blood, sampled approximately 22 months after vaccination. The genes are TRBV6-5 and TRBJ1-3, with unresolved D. The CDR3 spells CASSYTGQSSGNTIYF. The CDR3 coding sequence is TGTGCCAGCAGTTACACCGGGCAGAGCTCTGGAAACACCATATATTTT.